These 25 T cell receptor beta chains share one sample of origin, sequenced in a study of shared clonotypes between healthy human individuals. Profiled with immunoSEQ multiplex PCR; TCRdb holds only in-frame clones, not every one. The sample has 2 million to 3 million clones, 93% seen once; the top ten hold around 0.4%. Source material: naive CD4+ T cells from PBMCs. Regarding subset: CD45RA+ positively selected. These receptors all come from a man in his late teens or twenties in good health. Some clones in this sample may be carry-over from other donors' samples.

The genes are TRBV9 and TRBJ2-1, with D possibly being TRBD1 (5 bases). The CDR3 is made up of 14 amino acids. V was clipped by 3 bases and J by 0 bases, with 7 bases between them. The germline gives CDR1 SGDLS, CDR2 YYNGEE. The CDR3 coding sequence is TGTGCCAGCAGCGCAGGGCACTCCTACAATGAGCAGTTCTTC. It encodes CASSAGHSYNEQFF.

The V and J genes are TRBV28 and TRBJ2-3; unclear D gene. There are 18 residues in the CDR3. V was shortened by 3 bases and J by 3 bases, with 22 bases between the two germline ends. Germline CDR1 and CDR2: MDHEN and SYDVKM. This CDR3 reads CASSFKRAGQGSTDTQYF. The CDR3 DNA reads TGTGCCAGCAGTTTCAAGCGTGCCGGCCAAGGGTCTACAGATACGCAGTATTTT.

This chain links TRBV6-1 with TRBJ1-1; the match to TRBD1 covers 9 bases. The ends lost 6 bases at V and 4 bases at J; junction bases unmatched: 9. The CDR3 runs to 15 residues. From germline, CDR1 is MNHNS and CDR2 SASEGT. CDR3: CASRKQGAQSTEAFF. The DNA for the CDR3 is TGTGCCAGCAGGAAACAGGGGGCGCAGTCCACTGAAGCTTTCTTT.

For the CDR3, the DNA is TGCGCCAGCAGTGACTGGCTAGCGGAACGCTCCTACGAGCAGTACTTC. This translates into CASSDWLAERSYEQYF. The chain joins TRBV10-2 to TRBJ2-7; 7 bases align to TRBD2. With V trimmed by 3 bases and J by 0 bases, 8 bases remained unmatched. Germline assignment: CDR1 WSHSY and CDR2 SAAADI. The CDR3 has 16 residues.

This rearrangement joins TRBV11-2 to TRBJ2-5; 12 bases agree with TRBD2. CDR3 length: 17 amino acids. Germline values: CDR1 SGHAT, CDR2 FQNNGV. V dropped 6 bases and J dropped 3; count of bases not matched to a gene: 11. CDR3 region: CASRRLAGAMGEETQYF. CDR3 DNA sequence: TGTGCCAGCAGGCGACTAGCGGGAGCTATGGGTGAAGAGACCCAGTACTTC.

CDR3 loop: CASSQRGGSNTGELFF. The CDR3 bases are TGTGCCAGCAGCCAACGCGGCGGGTCGAACACCGGGGAGCTGTTTTTT. V gene TRBV9 combines with J gene TRBJ2-2, with a possible D match to TRBD2 (5 bases). V was shortened by 4 bases and J by 0 bases, with 13 bases between the two germline ends. The CDR3 length is 16 residues. Germline values: CDR1 SGDLS, CDR2 YYNGEE.

The CDR3 bases are TGTGCCAGCGGTTTTATAGGACAGGGGCAGATCGAGCAGTACTTC. The encoded protein is CASGFIGQGQIEQYF. J is TRBJ2-5 and V is TRBV7-2; 9 bases are shared with TRBD1. The last part of the DNA fits TRBJ2-7 better; the J call may be wrong. The germline V gene has CDR1 SGHTA and CDR2 FQGNSA. This CDR3 is 15 amino acids long.

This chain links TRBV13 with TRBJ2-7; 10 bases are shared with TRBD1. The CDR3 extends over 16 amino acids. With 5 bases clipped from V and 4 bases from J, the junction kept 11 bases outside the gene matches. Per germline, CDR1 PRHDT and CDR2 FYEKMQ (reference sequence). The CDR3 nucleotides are TGTGCCAGCAGCCCACGCCGGGGGACAGGGGCTTACGAGCAGTACTTC. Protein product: CASSPRRGTGAYEQYF.

The CDR3 bases are TGTGCCTGGGGAGGACTAGCGGGAGGTATCTACAATGAGCAGTTCTTC. Residues: CAWGGLAGGIYNEQFF. The J gene is TRBJ2-1, the V gene TRBV30; TRBD2 matches at 14 bases. This CDR3 region has 16 residues. The germline V gene has CDR1 GTSNPN and CDR2 SVGIG (reference sequence). Trimming removed 5 bases from V and 3 bases from J; junction bases left unmatched: 6. Full variable domain (outside the CDR3, taken from reference TRBV30 and TRBJ2-1): SQTIHQWPATLVQPVGSPLSLECTVEGTSNPNLYWYRQAAGRGLQLLFYSVGIGQISSEVPQNLSASRPQDRQFILSSKKLLLSDSGFYLCAWGGLAGGIYNEQFFGPGTRLTVL.

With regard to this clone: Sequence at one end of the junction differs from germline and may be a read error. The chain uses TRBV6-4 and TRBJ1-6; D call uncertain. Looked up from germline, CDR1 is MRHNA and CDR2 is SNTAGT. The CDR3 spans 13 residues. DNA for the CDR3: TGTGCCAGCAGGGACTCCTTGGCTTCACCCCTCCACTTT. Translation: CASRDSLASPLHF.

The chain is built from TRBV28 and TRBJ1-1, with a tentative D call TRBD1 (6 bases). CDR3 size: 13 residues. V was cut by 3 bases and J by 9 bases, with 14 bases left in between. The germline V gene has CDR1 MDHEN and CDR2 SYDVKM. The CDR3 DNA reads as TGTGCCAGCAGTTTGGCGGGGGCGCGCAAAGCTTTCTTT. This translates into CASSLAGARKAFF.

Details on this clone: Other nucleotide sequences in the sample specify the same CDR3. The CDR3 loop is CASSGSYEQYF. In DNA form, the CDR3 reads TGTGCCAGCAGCGGCTCCTACGAGCAGTACTTC. The V gene is TRBV28, the J gene TRBJ2-7; D is uncertain. CDR1 is MDHEN and CDR2 is SYDVKM in the germline V gene. V lost 6 bases to trimming and J lost 0 bases, with 3 bases between them. This CDR3 comprises 11 residues.

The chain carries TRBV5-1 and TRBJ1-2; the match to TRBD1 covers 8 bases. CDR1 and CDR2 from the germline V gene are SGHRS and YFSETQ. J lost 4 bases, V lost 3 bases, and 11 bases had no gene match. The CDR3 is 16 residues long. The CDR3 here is CASSSDPGQGGYGYTF. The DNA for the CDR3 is TGCGCCAGCAGCTCCGACCCCGGACAGGGAGGCTATGGCTACACCTTC.

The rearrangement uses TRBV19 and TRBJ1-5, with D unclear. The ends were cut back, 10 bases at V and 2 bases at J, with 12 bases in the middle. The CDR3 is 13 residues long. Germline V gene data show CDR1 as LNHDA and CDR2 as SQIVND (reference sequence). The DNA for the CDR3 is TGTGCCATCGGTCTCGGTGGCAATCAGCCCCAGCATTTT. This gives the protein CAIGLGGNQPQHF.

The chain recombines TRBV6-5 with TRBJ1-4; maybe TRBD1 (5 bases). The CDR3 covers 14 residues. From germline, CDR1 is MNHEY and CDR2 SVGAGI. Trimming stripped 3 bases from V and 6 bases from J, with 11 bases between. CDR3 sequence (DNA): TGTGCCAGCAGTTATAGCGGGGGTTATGAAAAACTGTTTTTT. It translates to CASSYSGGYEKLFF.

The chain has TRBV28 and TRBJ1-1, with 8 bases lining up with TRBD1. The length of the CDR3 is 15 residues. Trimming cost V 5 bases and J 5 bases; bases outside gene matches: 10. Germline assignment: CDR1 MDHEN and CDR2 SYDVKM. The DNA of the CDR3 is TGTGCCAGCAGTCTTACCGGGACAGGCGGGACTGAAGCTTTCTTT. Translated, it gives CASSLTGTGGTEAFF. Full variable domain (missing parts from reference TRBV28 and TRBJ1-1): DVKVTQSSRYLVKRTGEKVFLECVQDMDHENMFWYRQDPGLGLRLIYFSYDVKMKEKGDIPEGYSVSREKKERFSLILESASTNQTSMYLCASSLTGTGGTEAFFGQGTRLTVV.

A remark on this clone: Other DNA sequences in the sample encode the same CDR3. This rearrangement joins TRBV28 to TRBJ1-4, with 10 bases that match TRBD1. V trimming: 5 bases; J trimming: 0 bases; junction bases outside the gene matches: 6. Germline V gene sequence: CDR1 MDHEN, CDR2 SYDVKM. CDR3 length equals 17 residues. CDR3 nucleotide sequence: TGTGCCAGCAGTCCCAGACAGGGGGCGGCAACTAATGAAAAACTGTTTTTT. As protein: CASSPRQGAATNEKLFF. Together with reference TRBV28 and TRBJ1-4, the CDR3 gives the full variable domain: DVKVTQSSRYLVKRTGEKVFLECVQDMDHENMFWYRQDPGLGLRLIYFSYDVKMKEKGDIPEGYSVSREKKERFSLILESASTNQTSMYLCASSPRQGAATNEKLFFGSGTQLSVL.

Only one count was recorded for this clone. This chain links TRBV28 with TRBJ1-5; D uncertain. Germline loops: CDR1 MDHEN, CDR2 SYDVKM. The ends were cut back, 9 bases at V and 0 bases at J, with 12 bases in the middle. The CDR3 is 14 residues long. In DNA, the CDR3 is TGTGCCAGTCGGGAAGCGAGTAGCAATCAGCCCCAGCATTTT. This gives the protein CASREASSNQPQHF.

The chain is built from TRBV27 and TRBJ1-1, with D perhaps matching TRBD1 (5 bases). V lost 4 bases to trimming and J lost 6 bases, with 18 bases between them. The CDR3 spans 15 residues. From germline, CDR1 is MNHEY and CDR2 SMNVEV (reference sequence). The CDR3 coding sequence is TGTGCCAGCAGTTATCTACAGGCCCCAGTGGCTGAAGCTTTCTTT. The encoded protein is CASSYLQAPVAEAFF.

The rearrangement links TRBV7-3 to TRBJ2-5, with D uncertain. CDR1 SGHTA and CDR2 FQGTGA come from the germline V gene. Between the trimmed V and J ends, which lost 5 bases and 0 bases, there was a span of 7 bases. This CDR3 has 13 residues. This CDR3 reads CASSTTYQETQYF. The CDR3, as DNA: TGTGCCAGCAGCACGACTTACCAAGAGACCCAGTACTTC.

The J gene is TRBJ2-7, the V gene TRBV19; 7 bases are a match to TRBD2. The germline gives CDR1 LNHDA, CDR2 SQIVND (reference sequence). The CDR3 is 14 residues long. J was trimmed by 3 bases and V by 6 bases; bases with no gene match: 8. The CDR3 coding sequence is TGTGCCAGTAGCCCCATTGGGGAGGGCTACGAGCAGTACTTC. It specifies CASSPIGEGYEQYF.

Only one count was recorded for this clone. The CDR3 sequence is CASSRAREETQYF. The CDR3 DNA sequence: TGTGCCAGCAGCCGAGCAAGGGAAGAGACCCAGTACTTC. The V and J genes are TRBV7-2 and TRBJ2-5; D gene unclear. The germline V gene has CDR1 SGHTA and CDR2 FQGNSA. The CDR3 has 13 amino acids. Trimming took off 5 bases at V and 3 bases at J, with 10 bases between the two ends.

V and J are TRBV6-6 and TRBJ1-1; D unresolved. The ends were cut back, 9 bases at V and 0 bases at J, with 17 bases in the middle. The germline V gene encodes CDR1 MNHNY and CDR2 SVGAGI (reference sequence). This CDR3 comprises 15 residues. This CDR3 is CASSTLATVNTEAFF. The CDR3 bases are TGTGCCAGTTCGACCTTGGCTACCGTGAACACTGAAGCTTTCTTT.

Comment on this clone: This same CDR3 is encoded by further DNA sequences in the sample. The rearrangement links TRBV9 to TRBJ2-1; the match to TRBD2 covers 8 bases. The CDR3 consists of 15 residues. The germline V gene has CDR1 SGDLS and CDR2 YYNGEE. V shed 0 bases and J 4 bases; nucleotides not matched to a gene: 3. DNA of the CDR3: TGTGCCAGCAGCGTAGCTCCGGGGGGGTACAATGAGCAGTTCTTC. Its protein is CASSVAPGGYNEQFF.

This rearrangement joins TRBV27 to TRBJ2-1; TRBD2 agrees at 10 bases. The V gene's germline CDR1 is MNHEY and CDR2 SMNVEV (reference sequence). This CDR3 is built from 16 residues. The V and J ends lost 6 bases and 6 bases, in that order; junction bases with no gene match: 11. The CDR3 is CASSTIGASGGNEQFF. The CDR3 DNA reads TGTGCCAGCAGCACAATTGGGGCTAGCGGGGGCAATGAGCAGTTCTTC.